The T cell receptor (beta chain) under discussion was sequenced for a study of shared clonotypes between healthy human individuals. Generated by immunoSEQ multiplex PCR, the TCRdb table keeps only in-frame clones and is missing some. Of approximately 2.4 million clones listed, approximately 94% are singletons. The CDR3 has 14 amino acids. Germline CDR1 SGHAT, CDR2 FQNNGV. On this clone itself: One end of the junction fails to match germline, which may point to a read error. Other nucleotide sequences from this sample produce the same CDR3.

The chain combines TRBV11-2 with TRBJ2-7; weak D call: TRBD1 (6 bases). Sequenced input: naive CD4+ T cells sorted from blood. Subset here: CD45RA+ positively selected. The source is a man younger than 30 in good health. The chain's CDR3 is CASSFNRVRDEQYF. The CDR3 region has the DNA TGTGCCAGCAGCTTTAACAGGGTCAGGGACGAGCAGTACTTT.